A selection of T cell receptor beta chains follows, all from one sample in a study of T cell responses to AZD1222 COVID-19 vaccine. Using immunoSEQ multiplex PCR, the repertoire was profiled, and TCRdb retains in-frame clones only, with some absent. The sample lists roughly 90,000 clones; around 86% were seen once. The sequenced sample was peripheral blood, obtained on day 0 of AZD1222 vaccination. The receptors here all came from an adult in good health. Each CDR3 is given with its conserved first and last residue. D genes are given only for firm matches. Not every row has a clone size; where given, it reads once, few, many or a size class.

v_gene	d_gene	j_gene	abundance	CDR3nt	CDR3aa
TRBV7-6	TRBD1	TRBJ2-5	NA	TGTGCCAGCAGCTTAGGTCCGGACAGGGTAGAGACCCAGTACTTC	CASSLGPDRVETQYF
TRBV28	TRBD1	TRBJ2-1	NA	TGTGCCAGCAGTTCCCCGGGACAGGGGGGCGATGAGCAGTTCTTC	CASSSPGQGGDEQFF
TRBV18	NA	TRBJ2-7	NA	TGTGCCAGCTCACCAAGAGACAGCAACTACGAGCAGTACTTC	CASSPRDSNYEQYF
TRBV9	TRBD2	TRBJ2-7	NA	TGTGCCAGCAGCGCGGGACTAGCGGAGTACGAGCAGTACTTC	CASSAGLAEYEQYF
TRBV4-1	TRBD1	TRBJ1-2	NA	TGCGCCAGCAGCCAACCCGGCAGGGGGACGGCGGATGGCTACACCTTC	CASSQPGRGTADGYTF
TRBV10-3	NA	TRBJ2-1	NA	TGTGCCATCAGGGGACCCGAACCGGATGAGCAGTTCTTC	CAIRGPEPDEQFF
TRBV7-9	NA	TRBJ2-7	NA	TGTGCCAGCAGCTTAAGTCAGATAACCTACGAGCAGTACTTC	CASSLSQITYEQYF
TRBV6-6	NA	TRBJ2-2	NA	TGTGCCAGCAGTTACCACGGGGGTAGCACCGGGGAGCTGTTTTTT	CASSYHGGSTGELFF
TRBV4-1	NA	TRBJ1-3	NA	TGCGCCAGCAGCCAAGACTTAGGGGGGGCCGGCTCTGGAAACACCATATATTTT	CASSQDLGGAGSGNTIYF
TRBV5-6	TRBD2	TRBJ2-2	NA	TGTGCCAGCAGCGCCGGGACTAGGAGGGCCGGGGAGCTGTTTTTT	CASSAGTRRAGELFF
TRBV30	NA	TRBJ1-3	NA	TGTGCCCTCCTAGGTCTGGGAGCTAAAAACACCATATATTTT	CALLGLGAKNTIYF
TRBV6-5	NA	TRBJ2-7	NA	TGTGCCAGCATGGGGGTGACCGGGGAGCAGTACTTC	CASMGVTGEQYF
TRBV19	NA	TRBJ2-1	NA	TGTGCCAGTAGTTTAGGGCAGGGGAGTTCCTACAATGAGCAGTTCTTC	CASSLGQGSSYNEQFF
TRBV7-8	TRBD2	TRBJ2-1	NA	TGTGCCAGCAGCTTAGCGTGGTCTAGCGGCATGAGCTCCTACAATGAGCAGTTCTTC	CASSLAWSSGMSSYNEQFF
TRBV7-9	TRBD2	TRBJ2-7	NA	TGTGCCAGCAGCTTAGGGACTAGCGGGGGGTACGAGCAGTACTTC	CASSLGTSGGYEQYF
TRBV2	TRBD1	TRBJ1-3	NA	TGTGCCAGCACCCTAAACAGGGGCGCTGGAAACACCATATATTTT	CASTLNRGAGNTIYF
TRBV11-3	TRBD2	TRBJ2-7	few	TGTGCCAGCAGCCCCCTTAGCGGGAGGCTACCCTACGAGCAGTACTTC	CASSPLSGRLPYEQYF
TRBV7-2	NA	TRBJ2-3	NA	TGTGCCAGTAAAGAAGGCCGGGGTAGCACAGATACGCAGTATTTT	CASKEGRGSTDTQYF